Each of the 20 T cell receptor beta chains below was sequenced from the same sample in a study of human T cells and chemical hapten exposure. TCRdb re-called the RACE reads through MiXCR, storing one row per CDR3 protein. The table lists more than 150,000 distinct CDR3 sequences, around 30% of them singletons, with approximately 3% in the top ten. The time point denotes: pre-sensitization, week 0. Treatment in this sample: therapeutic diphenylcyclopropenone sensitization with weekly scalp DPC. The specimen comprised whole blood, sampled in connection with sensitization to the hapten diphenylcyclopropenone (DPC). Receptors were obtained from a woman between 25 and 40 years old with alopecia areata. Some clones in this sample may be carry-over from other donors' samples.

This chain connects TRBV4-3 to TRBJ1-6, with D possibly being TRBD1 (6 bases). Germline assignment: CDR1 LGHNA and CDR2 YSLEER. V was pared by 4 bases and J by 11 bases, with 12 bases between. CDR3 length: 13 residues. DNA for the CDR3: TGCGCCAGCAGCCCCACAGGGAGTACACCCCTCCACTTT. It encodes CASSPTGSTPLHF.

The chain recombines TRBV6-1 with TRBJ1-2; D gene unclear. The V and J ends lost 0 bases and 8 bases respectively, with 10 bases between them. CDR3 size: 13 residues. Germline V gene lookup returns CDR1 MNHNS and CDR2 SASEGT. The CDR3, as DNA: TGTGCCAGCAGTGAAGCTCGAGGGATGGGCTACACCTTC. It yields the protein CASSEARGMGYTF.

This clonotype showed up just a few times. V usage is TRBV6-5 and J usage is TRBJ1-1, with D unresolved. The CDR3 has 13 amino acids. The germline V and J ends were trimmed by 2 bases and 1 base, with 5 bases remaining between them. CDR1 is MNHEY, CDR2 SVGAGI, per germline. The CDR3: CASSYDGNTEAFF. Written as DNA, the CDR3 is TGTGCCAGCAGTTACGACGGGAACACTGAAGCTTTCTTT.

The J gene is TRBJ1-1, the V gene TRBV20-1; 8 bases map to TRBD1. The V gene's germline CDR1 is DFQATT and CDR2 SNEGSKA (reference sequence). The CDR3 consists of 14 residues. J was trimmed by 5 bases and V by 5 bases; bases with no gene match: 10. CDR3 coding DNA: TGCAGTGCTTGGATAACAGGGGGAGGGACTGAAGCTTTCTTT. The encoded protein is CSAWITGGGTEAFF.

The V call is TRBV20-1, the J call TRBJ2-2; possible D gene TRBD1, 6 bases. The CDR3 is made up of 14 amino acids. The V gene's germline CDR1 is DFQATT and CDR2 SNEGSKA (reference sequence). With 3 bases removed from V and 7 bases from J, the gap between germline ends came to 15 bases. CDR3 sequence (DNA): TGCAGTGCTAGTTTGGACAGTAGGGACGGGGAGCTGTTTTTT. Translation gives CSASLDSRDGELFF.

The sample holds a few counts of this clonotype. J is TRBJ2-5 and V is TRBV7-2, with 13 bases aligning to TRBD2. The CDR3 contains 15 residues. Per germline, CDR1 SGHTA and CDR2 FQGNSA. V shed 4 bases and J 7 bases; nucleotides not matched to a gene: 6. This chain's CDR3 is CASSSHTSGGGTQYF. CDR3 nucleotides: TGTGCCAGCAGCTCGCACACTAGCGGGGGGGGGACCCAGTACTTC.

DNA of the CDR3: TGTGCCAGCAGTTCCCTTCAGGGGGCGAACAGGTCACCCCTCCACTTT. Translated: CASSSLQGANRSPLHF. The chain joins TRBV12-3 or TRBV12-4 to TRBJ1-6, with 8 positions matching TRBD1. V was pared by 4 bases and J by 10 bases, with 12 bases of the junction left unmatched. The CDR3 has 16 amino acids.

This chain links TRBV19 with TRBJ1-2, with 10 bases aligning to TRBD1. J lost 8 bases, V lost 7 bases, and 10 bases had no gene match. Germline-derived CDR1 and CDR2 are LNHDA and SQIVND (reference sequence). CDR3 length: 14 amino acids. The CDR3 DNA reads TGTGCCAGTACCCCCCGACAGGGGGCAGGAGGCTACACCTTC. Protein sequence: CASTPRQGAGGYTF.

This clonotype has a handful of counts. CDR3 bases: TGTGCCAGCAGCCAATGGAAGGACGAGCAGTACTTC. Amino acid sequence: CASSQWKDEQYF. The chain combines TRBV11-1 with TRBJ2-7; D is unclear. Germline CDR1 reads SGHAT; CDR2 reads FQDESV (reference sequence). CDR3 size: 12 residues. V was shortened by 5 bases and J by 5 bases, with 10 bases between the two germline ends.

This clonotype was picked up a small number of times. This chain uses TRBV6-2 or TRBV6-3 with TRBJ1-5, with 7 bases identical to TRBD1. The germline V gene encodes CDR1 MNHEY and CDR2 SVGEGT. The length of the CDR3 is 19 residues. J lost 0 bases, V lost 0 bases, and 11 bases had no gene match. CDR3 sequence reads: CASSYSKSVGQNSNQPQHF. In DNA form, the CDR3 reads TGTGCCAGCAGTTACTCGAAGTCGGTGGGACAGAATAGCAATCAGCCCCAGCATTTT.

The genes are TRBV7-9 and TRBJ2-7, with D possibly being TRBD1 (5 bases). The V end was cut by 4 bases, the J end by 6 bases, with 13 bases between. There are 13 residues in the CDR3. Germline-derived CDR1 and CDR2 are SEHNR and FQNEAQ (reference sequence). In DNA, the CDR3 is TGTGCCAGCAGCTACGACAGCCCATCCGAGCAGTACTTC. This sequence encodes CASSYDSPSEQYF.

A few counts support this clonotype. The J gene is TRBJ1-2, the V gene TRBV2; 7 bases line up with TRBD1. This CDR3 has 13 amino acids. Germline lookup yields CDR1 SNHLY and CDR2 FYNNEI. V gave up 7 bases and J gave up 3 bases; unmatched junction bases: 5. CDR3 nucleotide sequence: TGTGCCAGCACTTACGACAGGGACTATGGCTACACCTTC. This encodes CASTYDRDYGYTF.

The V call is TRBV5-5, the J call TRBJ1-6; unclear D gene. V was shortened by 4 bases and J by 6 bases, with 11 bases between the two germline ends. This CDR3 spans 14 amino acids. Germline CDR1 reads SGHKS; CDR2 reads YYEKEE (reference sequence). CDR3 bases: TGTGCCAGCAGCATGGCGACTTCTAATTCACCCCTCCACTTT. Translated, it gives CASSMATSNSPLHF.

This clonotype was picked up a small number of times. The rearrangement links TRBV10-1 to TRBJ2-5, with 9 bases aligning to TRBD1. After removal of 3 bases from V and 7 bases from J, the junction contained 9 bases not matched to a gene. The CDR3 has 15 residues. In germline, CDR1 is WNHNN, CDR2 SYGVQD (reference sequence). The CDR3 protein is CASSDKTGGTMTQYF. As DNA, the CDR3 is TGCGCCAGCAGTGATAAGACAGGGGGGACCATGACCCAGTACTTC.

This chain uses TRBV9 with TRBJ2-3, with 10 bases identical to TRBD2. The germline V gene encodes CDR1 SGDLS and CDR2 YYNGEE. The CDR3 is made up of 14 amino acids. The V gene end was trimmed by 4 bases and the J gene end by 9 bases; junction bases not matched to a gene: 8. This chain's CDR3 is CASSPRLAGRTQYF. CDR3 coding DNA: TGTGCCAGCAGCCCCCGACTAGCGGGCAGAACGCAGTATTTT.

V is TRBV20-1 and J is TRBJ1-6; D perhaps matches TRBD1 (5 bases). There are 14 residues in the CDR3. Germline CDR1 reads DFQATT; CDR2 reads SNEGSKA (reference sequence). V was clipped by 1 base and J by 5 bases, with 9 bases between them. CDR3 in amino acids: CSARGDGNNSPLHF. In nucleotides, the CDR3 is TGCAGTGCTAGAGGGGACGGGAATAATTCACCCCTCCACTTT.

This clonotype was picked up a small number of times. Here the CDR3 reads CASSVGQGVFDEQFF. CDR3 in DNA: TGTGCCAGCAGTGTGGGACAGGGGGTTTTCGATGAGCAGTTCTTC. V gene TRBV2 combines with J gene TRBJ2-1, with 11 bases fitting TRBD1. Germline CDR1 SNHLY, CDR2 FYNNEI. CDR3 length equals 15 residues. Trimming cost V 4 bases and J 8 bases; bases outside gene matches: 7. The whole variable domain, filled in from reference TRBV2 and TRBJ2-1, reads EPEVTQTPSHQVTQMGQEVILRCVPISNHLYFYWYRQILGQKVEFLVSFYNNEISEKSEIFDDQFSVERPDGSNFTLKIRSTKLEDSAMYFCASSVGQGVFDEQFFGPGTRLTVL.

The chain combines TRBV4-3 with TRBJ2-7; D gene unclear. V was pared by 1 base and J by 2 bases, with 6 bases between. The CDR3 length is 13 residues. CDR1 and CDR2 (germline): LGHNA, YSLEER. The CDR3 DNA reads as TGCGCCAGCAGCCAAGCTAGGGCCTACGAGCAGTACTTC. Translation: CASSQARAYEQYF.

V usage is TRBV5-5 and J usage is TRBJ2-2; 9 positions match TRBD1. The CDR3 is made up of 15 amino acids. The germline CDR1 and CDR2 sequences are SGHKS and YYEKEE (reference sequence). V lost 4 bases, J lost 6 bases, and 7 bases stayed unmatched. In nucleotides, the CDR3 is TGTGCCAGCAGCACTGGGACAGGGTTTCCCGGGGAGCTGTTTTTT. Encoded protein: CASSTGTGFPGELFF.

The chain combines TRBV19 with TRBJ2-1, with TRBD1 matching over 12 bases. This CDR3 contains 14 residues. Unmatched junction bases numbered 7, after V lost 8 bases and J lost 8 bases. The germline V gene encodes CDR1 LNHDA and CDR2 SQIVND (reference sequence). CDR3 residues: CASWPGQGADEQFF. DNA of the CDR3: TGTGCCAGTTGGCCGGGACAGGGGGCAGATGAGCAGTTCTTC. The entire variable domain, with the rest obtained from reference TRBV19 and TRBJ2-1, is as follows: DGGITQSPKYLFRKEGQNVTLSCEQNLNHDAMYWYRQDPGQGLRLIYYSQIVNDFQKGDIAEGYSVSREKKESFPLTVTSAQKNPTAFYLCASWPGQGADEQFFGPGTRLTVL.